By sample fraction, the clone carrying this T cell receptor beta chain is medium-sized (0.01 to 0.1%). This specimen comes from a study of T-cell memory formation after mild COVID-19. This CDR3 is built from 14 residues. Trimming removed 6 bases from V and 3 bases from J, with 15 bases in between. The germline V gene has CDR1 MNHEY and CDR2 SVGEGT. Libraries for TCRalpha and TCRbeta carried sample barcodes and unique molecular identifiers via 5'RACE. TCRdb fed the 5' RACE reads into MiXCR, producing one record per CDR3 protein. The table lists some 450,000 distinct CDR3 sequences, 20% of them singletons.

The chain recombines TRBV6-2 or TRBV6-3 with TRBJ2-7; D might be TRBD2 (6 bases). The TCR comes from an adult woman who had mild COVID-19 (a few samples of this study predate the infection). Cell type and time point are not known. Specimen: PBMCs or a T cell subset sorted from them (not recorded which). CDR3 region: CASSYSGMGYEQYF. The CDR3 bases are TGTGCCAGCAGCTATAGCGGAATGGGCTACGAGCAGTACTTC.